The 30 T cell receptor beta chains below all came from one sample that was sequenced in a study of PD-1 blockade in classical Hodgkin lymphoma. TCRdb keeps only in-frame clones here, not all; method: immunoSEQ multiplex PCR. The sample has about 45,000 clones, over 65% seen once; the top ten hold 2.8%. Every patient was affected by relapse after autologous stem cell transplantation, while exposure to brentuximab vedotin was not uniform. This material consisted of peripheral blood mononuclear cells (PBMCs), taken before the second cycle of nivolumab. Receptor source: a human donor with classical Hodgkin lymphoma.

V is TRBV4-1 and J is TRBJ2-7; D possibly corresponds to TRBD2 (5 bases). Trimming removed 0 bases from V and 2 bases from J, with 11 bases in between. Per germline, CDR1 MGHRA and CDR2 YSYEKL. CDR3 length: 15 amino acids. CDR3 protein: CASSQDYSGTYEQYF. CDR3 coding DNA: TGCGCCAGCAGCCAAGACTACTCGGGAACCTACGAGCAGTACTTC.

Sample share makes this clone medium-sized. This sequence joins TRBV4-1 and TRBJ2-5, with a tentative D call TRBD1 (6 bases). CDR3 length: 13 amino acids. CDR1 is MGHRA, CDR2 YSYEKL, per germline. Trimming shortened V by 4 bases and J by 3 bases, and 9 bases separated the two germline ends. The CDR3 here is CASSLPGEETQYF. CDR3 nucleotides: TGCGCCAGCAGCCTACCAGGGGAAGAGACCCAGTACTTC.

The J gene is TRBJ2-7, the V gene TRBV7-6; 10 nucleotides line up with TRBD1. CDR3 length: 13 amino acids. With V trimmed by 4 bases and J by 5 bases, 2 bases remained unmatched. The germline V gene encodes CDR1 SGHVS and CDR2 FNYEAQ. The CDR3 reads CASSSDRGDEQYF. CDR3 bases: TGTGCCAGCAGCTCGGACAGGGGGGACGAGCAGTACTTC.

The rearrangement uses TRBV11-2 and TRBJ1-1; 10 bases are a match to TRBD1. This CDR3 has 14 amino acids. CDR1 is SGHAT, CDR2 FQNNGV, per germline. Trimming at V came to 4 bases and at J to 4 bases, leaving 3 bases not matched to a gene. CDR3 sequence reads: CASSSWTGGTEAFF. The CDR3 DNA follows: TGTGCCAGCAGCTCCTGGACAGGGGGCACTGAAGCTTTCTTT.

The gene calls are TRBV19 and TRBJ1-2; D is unresolved. Deletions cut 5 bases from V and 7 bases from J, with 8 bases between. This CDR3 spans 11 amino acids. Germline V gene lookup returns CDR1 LNHDA and CDR2 SQIVND (reference sequence). The CDR3, as DNA: TGTGCCAGTAGTCTGAAGGGTGGCTACACCTTC. Translating it yields CASSLKGGYTF.

The CDR3 DNA is TGTGCCAGCAGTTACAGGACAGGCGGCTACACCTTC. This codes for CASSYRTGGYTF. The chain joins TRBV6-5 to TRBJ1-2, with TRBD1 matching 7 bases. Germline loops: CDR1 MNHEY, CDR2 SVGAGI. V shed 2 bases, J shed 8 bases, and the junction held 2 bases outside the gene matches. CDR3 length: 12 amino acids.

Worth noting for this clone: Distinct nucleotide sequences in the sample also encode this CDR3. V is TRBV4-3 and J is TRBJ2-6; D remains unclear. Between the trimmed V and J ends, which lost 3 bases and 0 bases, there was a span of 3 bases. Germline V CDR1 and CDR2: LGHNA, YSLEER. CDR3 size: 14 residues. Here the CDR3 reads CASSHFSGANVLTF. CDR3 DNA sequence: TGCGCCAGCAGCCACTTCTCTGGGGCCAACGTCCTGACTTTC.

This chain uses TRBV5-6 with TRBJ2-7; the D is unclear. This CDR3 is 14 amino acids long. The V end lost 1 base, the J end lost 5 bases, and 13 bases lay between the germline ends. CDR1 and CDR2 from the germline V gene are SGHDT and YYEEEE. CDR3 loop: CASSLRSWGNEQYF. DNA of the CDR3: TGTGCCAGCAGCTTGCGGTCGTGGGGTAACGAGCAGTACTTC.

This clone was recorded only once. The gene calls are TRBV9 and TRBJ1-1; TRBD1 aligns across 12 bases. Germline assignment: CDR1 SGDLS and CDR2 YYNGEE. Trimming took 0 bases from V and 6 from J; bases not matched to a gene: 9. The CDR3 spans 17 residues. DNA for the CDR3: TGTGCCAGCAGCGTAGGGCTGGGACAGGGGGCGTATTCTGAAGCTTTCTTT. It is translated as CASSVGLGQGAYSEAFF.

The chain combines TRBV5-4 with TRBJ2-3; 16 nucleotides match TRBD2. Germline V CDR1 and CDR2: SGHNT, YYREEE (reference sequence). CDR3 length: 18 amino acids. V lost 4 bases and J lost 5; bases outside the gene matches: 10. Here the CDR3 reads CASSPGTSGGAVGDTQYF. DNA of the CDR3: TGTGCCAGCAGCCCGGGGACTAGCGGGGGGGCCGTGGGAGATACGCAGTATTTT.

This chain's CDR3 is CASSLVRGQGFTDTQYF. For the CDR3, the DNA is TGTGCCAGCAGCTTGGTAAGGGGACAGGGGTTCACAGATACGCAGTATTTT. The J gene is TRBJ2-3, the V gene TRBV5-6, with 10 bases that match TRBD1. Per the germline V gene, CDR1 is SGHDT and CDR2 is YYEEEE. This CDR3 is 17 amino acids long. Trimming cost V 0 bases and J 2 bases; bases outside gene matches: 6.

This rearrangement joins TRBV9 to TRBJ2-7; 8 bases are a match to TRBD1. The germline V gene encodes CDR1 SGDLS and CDR2 YYNGEE. There are 13 residues in the CDR3. Trimming removed 3 bases from V and 6 bases from J; junction bases left unmatched: 5. CDR3 in DNA: TGTGCCAGCAGCGGGACAGGGAAAGGCGAGCAGTACTTC. Protein sequence: CASSGTGKGEQYF.

The chain carries TRBV27 and TRBJ2-7, with 10 bases that match TRBD1. Germline-derived CDR1 and CDR2 are MNHEY and SMNVEV (reference sequence). V dropped 3 bases and J dropped 6; count of bases not matched to a gene: 8. The CDR3 contains 15 residues. The CDR3 spells CASSFGTGAQSEQYF. In DNA form, the CDR3 reads TGTGCCAGCAGTTTTGGGACAGGGGCCCAGAGCGAGCAGTACTTC.

This clone appeared a few times. V gene TRBV18 combines with J gene TRBJ2-1; 7 bases match TRBD2. This CDR3 region has 16 residues. Germline CDR1 and CDR2: KGHSH and LQKENI. V shed 6 bases and J 2 bases; nucleotides not matched to a gene: 10. The CDR3 loop is CASSPSGRDPYNEQFF. The CDR3 DNA follows: TGTGCCAGCTCCCCATCGGGGAGGGACCCCTACAATGAGCAGTTCTTC.

This rearrangement joins TRBV4-1 to TRBJ2-1; perhaps D is TRBD1 or TRBD2 (6 bases each). Trimming cost V 4 bases and J 1 base, with 14 bases left between them. The CDR3 spans 16 residues. The germline V gene has CDR1 MGHRA and CDR2 YSYEKL. The CDR3 DNA reads TGCGCCAGCAGCCCGGTGGGGGGCCAGTCCTACAATGAGCAGTTCTTC. It encodes CASSPVGGQSYNEQFF.

The V and J genes are TRBV5-5 and TRBJ2-5; TRBD2 aligns across 7 bases. CDR1 and CDR2 (germline): SGHKS, YYEKEE (reference sequence). V dropped 2 bases and J dropped 4; count of bases not matched to a gene: 8. This CDR3 is built from 15 residues. The CDR3 coding sequence is TGTGCCAGCAGCTTAGCGGGATTGGGCGGAGAGACCCAGTACTTC. It is translated as CASSLAGLGGETQYF.

J is TRBJ1-1 and V is TRBV6-5; tentatively, D is TRBD1 (6 bases). V lost 2 bases and J lost 4, with 11 bases in between. Germline assignment: CDR1 MNHEY and CDR2 SVGAGI. CDR3 length: 14 residues. The CDR3 protein is CASSYGGPGTEAFF. The CDR3 DNA sequence: TGTGCCAGCAGTTACGGGGGCCCGGGCACTGAAGCTTTCTTT.

V is TRBV5-1 and J is TRBJ2-2; D not certain. Germline V gives CDR1 SGHRS, CDR2 YFSETQ. The CDR3 sequence is 14 residues long. V shed 6 bases and J shed 0 bases, with 9 bases lying between them. DNA of the CDR3: TGCGCCAGCAATCCGGAGCCGAACACCGGGGAGCTGTTTTTT. As protein: CASNPEPNTGELFF.

This chain joins TRBV6-5 and TRBJ1-1; D possibly corresponds to TRBD1 (5 bases). With 1 base removed from V and 3 bases from J, the gap between germline ends came to 9 bases. The CDR3 spans 14 residues. Germline V gene sequence: CDR1 MNHEY, CDR2 SVGAGI. In DNA form, the CDR3 reads TGTGCCAGCAGTTACTTAGGGGAGGACACTGAAGCTTTCTTT. Its protein is CASSYLGEDTEAFF.

The chain joins TRBV27 to TRBJ2-2, with TRBD2 identical over 9 bases. The CDR3 is 18 residues long. CDR1 is MNHEY, CDR2 SMNVEV, per germline (reference sequence). V trimming: 5 bases; J trimming: 1 base; junction bases outside the gene matches: 11. The CDR3 DNA reads as TGTGCCAGCAGTCTTCAGACTAGCGGAATTTTGAACACCGGGGAGCTGTTTTTT. It encodes CASSLQTSGILNTGELFF.

The J gene is TRBJ2-7, the V gene TRBV27, with no clear D. CDR1 is MNHEY, CDR2 SMNVEV, per germline (reference sequence). The CDR3 loop spans 13 amino acids. Deletions cut 2 bases from V and 3 bases from J, with 8 bases between. The CDR3 here is CASSLTAYYEQYF. As DNA, the CDR3 is TGTGCCAGCAGTTTAACAGCCTACTACGAGCAGTACTTC.

The V gene is TRBV27, the J gene TRBJ2-7; 9 bases line up with TRBD1. CDR1 is MNHEY and CDR2 is SMNVEV in the germline V gene (reference sequence). Trimming took 1 base from V and 9 from J; bases not matched to a gene: 13. The CDR3 has 16 amino acids. The CDR3 spells CASSLFPGQGTDGQYF. CDR3 coding DNA: TGTGCCAGCAGTTTATTTCCGGGACAGGGTACAGATGGGCAGTACTTC.

The rearrangement joins TRBV6-6 to TRBJ2-7; the match to TRBD2 covers 12 bases. CDR3 size: 16 residues. The V segment lost 7 bases and the J segment 3 bases; nucleotides outside the gene matches: 10. CDR1 is MNHNY and CDR2 is SVGAGI in the germline V gene (reference sequence). The CDR3 DNA sequence: TGTGCCAGCAAGCTCTCGAGACTAGCGGGGGACTACGAGCAGTACTTC. This encodes CASKLSRLAGDYEQYF.

This CDR3 is CASSTQGTSSNEQFF. DNA for the CDR3: TGTGCCAGCAGTACGCAAGGGACTAGCTCCAATGAGCAGTTCTTC. This rearrangement joins TRBV6-1 to TRBJ2-1; TRBD2 agrees at 9 bases. Looked up from germline, CDR1 is MNHNS and CDR2 is SASEGT. This CDR3 is built from 15 residues. Germline trimming cut 5 bases from V and 6 bases from J; bases unmatched to any gene: 8.

The chain carries TRBV27 and TRBJ1-5; D possibly corresponds to TRBD1 (5 bases). The V gene's germline CDR1 is MNHEY and CDR2 SMNVEV (reference sequence). V was cut by 3 bases and J by 6 bases, with 18 bases left in between. The CDR3 length is 16 residues. The CDR3 protein is CASSFSGGPLIQPQHF. CDR3 in DNA: TGTGCCAGCAGTTTCTCGGGGGGACCCCTCATTCAGCCCCAGCATTTT.

This chain joins TRBV4-1 and TRBJ2-3; 9 nucleotides match TRBD1. J was trimmed by 6 bases and V by 0 bases; bases with no gene match: 7. Germline assignment: CDR1 MGHRA and CDR2 YSYEKL. This CDR3 is built from 16 residues. CDR3: CASSQEHRGRFDTQYF. CDR3 DNA sequence: TGCGCCAGCAGCCAAGAACACAGGGGGCGCTTCGATACGCAGTATTTT.

J is TRBJ1-2 and V is TRBV5-1; D remains ambiguous. Germline values: CDR1 SGHRS, CDR2 YFSETQ. V was clipped by 0 bases and J by 7 bases, with 16 bases between them. The CDR3 is made up of 15 amino acids. CDR3 protein: CASSLEGRTVGGYTF. In DNA, the CDR3 is TGCGCCAGCAGCTTGGAGGGTAGAACCGTGGGTGGCTACACCTTC.

The chain joins TRBV10-1 to TRBJ1-5, with D unresolved. The CDR3 covers 15 residues. The V and J ends lost 0 bases and 1 base respectively, with 7 bases between them. Germline-derived CDR1 and CDR2 are WNHNN and SYGVQD (reference sequence). CDR3 sequence reads: CASSESSRSNQPQHF. For the CDR3, the DNA is TGCGCCAGCAGTGAGTCGAGTAGGAGCAATCAGCCCCAGCATTTT.

This clone has at least ten counts. The genes are TRBV6-6 and TRBJ1-3, with 9 bases matching TRBD1. The CDR3 contains 16 residues. Germline lookup yields CDR1 MNHNY and CDR2 SVGAGI (reference sequence). Germline trimming cut 0 bases from V and 1 base from J; bases unmatched to any gene: 1. The CDR3 DNA follows: TGTGCCAGCAGTTACTCACAGGGGGCATCTGGAAACACCATATATTTT. It translates to CASSYSQGASGNTIYF.

This chain joins TRBV27 and TRBJ1-2, with TRBD1 as a possible D gene (5 bases). The CDR3 contains 12 residues. The V and J ends lost 3 bases and 5 bases respectively, with 7 bases between them. Per the germline V gene, CDR1 is MNHEY and CDR2 is SMNVEV (reference sequence). Written as DNA, the CDR3 is TGTGCCAGCAGTTTTCGGGGGTATGGCTACACCTTC. This translates into CASSFRGYGYTF.